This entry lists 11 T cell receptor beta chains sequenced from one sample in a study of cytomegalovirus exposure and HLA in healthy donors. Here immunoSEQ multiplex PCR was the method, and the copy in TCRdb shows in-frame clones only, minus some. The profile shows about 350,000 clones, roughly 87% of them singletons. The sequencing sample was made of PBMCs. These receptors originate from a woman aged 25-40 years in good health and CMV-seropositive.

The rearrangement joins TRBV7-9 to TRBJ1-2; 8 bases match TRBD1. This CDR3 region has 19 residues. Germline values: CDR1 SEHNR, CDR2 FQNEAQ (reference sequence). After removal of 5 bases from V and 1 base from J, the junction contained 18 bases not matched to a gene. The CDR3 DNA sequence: TGTGCCAGCAGCCACAGTTGGGCCCAGGGGGCAGGGTTTAACTATGGCTACACCTTC. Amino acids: CASSHSWAQGAGFNYGYTF.

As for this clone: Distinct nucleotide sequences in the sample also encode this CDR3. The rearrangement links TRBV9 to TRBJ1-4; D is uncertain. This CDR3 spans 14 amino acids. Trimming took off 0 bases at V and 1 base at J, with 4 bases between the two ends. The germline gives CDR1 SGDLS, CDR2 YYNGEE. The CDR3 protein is CASSVGVTNEKLFF. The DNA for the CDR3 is TGTGCCAGCAGCGTAGGTGTAACTAATGAAAAACTGTTTTTT.

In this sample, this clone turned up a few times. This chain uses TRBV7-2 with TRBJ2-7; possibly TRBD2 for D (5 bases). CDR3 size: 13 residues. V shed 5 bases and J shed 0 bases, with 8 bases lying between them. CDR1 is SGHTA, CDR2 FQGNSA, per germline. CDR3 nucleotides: TGTGCCAGCAGCAAAGACTACTCCTACGAGCAGTACTTC. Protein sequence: CASSKDYSYEQYF.

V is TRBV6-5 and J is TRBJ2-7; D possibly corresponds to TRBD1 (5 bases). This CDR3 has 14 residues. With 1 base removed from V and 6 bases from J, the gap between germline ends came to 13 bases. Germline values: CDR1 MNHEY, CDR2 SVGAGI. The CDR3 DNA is TGTGCCAGCAGTTACTTCGGCAGGGTCGGCGAGCAGTACTTC. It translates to CASSYFGRVGEQYF.

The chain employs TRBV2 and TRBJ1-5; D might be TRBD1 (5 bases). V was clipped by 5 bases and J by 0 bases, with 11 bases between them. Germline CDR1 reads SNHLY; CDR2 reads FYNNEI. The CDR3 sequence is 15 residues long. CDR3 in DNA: TGTGCCAGCAGTCGACAGACAAATAGCAATCAGCCCCAGCATTTT. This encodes CASSRQTNSNQPQHF. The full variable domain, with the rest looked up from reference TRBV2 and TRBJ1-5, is EPEVTQTPSHQVTQMGQEVILRCVPISNHLYFYWYRQILGQKVEFLVSFYNNEISEKSEIFDDQFSVERPDGSNFTLKIRSTKLEDSAMYFCASSRQTNSNQPQHFGDGTRLSIL.

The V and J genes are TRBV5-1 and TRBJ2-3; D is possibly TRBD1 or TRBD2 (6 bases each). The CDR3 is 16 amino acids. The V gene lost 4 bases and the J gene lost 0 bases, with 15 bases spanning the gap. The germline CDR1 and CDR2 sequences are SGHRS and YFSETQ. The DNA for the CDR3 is TGCGCCAGCAGCGCACTTGGGGGGCTTAGCACAGATACGCAGTATTTT. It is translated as CASSALGGLSTDTQYF.

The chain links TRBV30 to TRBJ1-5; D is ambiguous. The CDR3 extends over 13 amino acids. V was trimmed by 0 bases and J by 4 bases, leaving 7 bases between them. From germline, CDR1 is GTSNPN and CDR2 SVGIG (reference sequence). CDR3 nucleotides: TGTGCCTGGAGTGTAAAGGGAAATCAGCCCCAGCATTTT. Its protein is CAWSVKGNQPQHF.

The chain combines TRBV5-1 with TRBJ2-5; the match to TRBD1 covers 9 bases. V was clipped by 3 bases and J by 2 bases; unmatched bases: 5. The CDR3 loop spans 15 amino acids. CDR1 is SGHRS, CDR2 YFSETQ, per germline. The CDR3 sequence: CASSSTGGPQETQYF. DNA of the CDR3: TGCGCCAGCAGCTCGACAGGGGGGCCACAAGAGACCCAGTACTTC.

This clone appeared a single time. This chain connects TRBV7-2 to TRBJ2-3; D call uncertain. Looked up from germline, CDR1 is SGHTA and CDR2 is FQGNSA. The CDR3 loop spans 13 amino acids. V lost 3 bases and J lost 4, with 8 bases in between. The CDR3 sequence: CASSLEIADTQYF. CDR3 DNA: TGTGCCAGCAGCTTGGAAATTGCAGATACGCAGTATTTT.

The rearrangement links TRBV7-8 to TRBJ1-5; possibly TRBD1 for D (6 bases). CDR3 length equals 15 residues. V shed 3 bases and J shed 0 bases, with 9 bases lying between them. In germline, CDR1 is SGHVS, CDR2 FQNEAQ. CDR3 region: CASSFGQHSNQPQHF. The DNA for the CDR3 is TGTGCCAGCAGCTTCGGACAGCATAGCAATCAGCCCCAGCATTTT.

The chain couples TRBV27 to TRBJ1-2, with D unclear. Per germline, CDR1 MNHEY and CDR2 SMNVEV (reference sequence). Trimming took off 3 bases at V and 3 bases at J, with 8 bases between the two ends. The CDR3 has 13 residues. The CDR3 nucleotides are TGTGCCAGCAGTTTCGGGTACGACTATGGCTACACCTTC. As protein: CASSFGYDYGYTF.